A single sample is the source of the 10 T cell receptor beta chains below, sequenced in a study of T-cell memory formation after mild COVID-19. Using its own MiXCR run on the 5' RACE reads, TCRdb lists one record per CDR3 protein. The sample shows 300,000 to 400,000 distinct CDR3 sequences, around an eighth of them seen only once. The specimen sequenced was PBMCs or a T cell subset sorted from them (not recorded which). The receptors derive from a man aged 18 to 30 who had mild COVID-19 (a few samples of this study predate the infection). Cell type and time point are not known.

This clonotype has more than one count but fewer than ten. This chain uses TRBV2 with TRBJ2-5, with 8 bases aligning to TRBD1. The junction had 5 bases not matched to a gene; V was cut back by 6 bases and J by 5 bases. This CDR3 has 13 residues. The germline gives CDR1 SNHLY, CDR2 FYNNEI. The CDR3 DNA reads TGTGCCAGCAGGAGACAGGGGAGCGAGACCCAGTACTTC. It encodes CASRRQGSETQYF.

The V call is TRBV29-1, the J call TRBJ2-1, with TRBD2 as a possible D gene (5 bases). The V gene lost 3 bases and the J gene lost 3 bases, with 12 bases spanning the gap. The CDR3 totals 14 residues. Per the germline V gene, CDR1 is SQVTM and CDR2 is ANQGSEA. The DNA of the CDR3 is TGCAGCGTTGATGGAGGCGGCATCTACAATGAGCAGTTCTTC. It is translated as CSVDGGGIYNEQFF.

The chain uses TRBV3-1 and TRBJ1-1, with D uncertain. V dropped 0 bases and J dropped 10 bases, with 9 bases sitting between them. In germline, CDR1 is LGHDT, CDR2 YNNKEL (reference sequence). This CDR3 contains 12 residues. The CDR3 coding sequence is TGTGCCAGCAGCCAAGAATCCCTCGCAGCTTTCTTT. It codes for CASSQESLAAFF.

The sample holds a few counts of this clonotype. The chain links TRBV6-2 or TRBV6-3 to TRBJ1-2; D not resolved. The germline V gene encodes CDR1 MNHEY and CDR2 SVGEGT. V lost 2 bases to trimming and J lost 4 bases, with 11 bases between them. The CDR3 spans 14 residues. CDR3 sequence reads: CASSYPGKLYGYTF. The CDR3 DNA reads TGTGCCAGCAGTTACCCTGGGAAACTCTATGGCTACACCTTC.

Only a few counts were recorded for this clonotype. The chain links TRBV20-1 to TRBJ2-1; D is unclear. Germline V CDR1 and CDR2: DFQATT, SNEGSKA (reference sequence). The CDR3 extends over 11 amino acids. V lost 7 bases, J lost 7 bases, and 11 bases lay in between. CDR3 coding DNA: TGCAGTGTTTTGACTGGGAATGAGCAGTTCTTC. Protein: CSVLTGNEQFF.

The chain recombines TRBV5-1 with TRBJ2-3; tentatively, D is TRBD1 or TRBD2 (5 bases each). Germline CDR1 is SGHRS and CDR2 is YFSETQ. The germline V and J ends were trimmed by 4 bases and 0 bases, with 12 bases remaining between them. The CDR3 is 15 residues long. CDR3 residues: CASSPGDGSTDTQYF. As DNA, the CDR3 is TGCGCCAGCAGCCCTGGGGACGGAAGCACAGATACGCAGTATTTT.

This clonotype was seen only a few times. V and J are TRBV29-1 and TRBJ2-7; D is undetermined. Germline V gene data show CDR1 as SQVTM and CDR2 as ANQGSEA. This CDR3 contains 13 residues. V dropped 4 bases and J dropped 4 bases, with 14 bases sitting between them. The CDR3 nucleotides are TGCAGCGTTGCTGAAAATGAAGGGTACGAGCAGTACGTC. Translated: CSVAENEGYEQYV.

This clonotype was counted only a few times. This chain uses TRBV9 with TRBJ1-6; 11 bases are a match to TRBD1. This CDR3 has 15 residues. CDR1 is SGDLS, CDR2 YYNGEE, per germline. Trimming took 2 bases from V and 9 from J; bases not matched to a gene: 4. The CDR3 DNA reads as TGTGCCAGCAGCGTTGGGACAGGGGGAAGTTCACCCCTCCACTTT. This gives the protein CASSVGTGGSSPLHF.

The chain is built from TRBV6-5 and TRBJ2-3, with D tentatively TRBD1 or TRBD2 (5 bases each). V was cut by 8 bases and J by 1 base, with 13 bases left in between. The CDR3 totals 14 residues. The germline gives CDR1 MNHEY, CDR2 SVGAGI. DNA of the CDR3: TGTGCCAGCGGATCGGTGGGGGGCACAGATACGCAGTATTTT. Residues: CASGSVGGTDTQYF.

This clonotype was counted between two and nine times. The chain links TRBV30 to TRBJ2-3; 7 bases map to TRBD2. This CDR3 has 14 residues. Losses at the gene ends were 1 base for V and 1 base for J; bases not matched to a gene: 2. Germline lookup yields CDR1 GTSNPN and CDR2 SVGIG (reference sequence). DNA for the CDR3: TGTGCCTGGAGTGGGACTAGACGCACAGATACGCAGTATTTT. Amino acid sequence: CAWSGTRRTDTQYF.